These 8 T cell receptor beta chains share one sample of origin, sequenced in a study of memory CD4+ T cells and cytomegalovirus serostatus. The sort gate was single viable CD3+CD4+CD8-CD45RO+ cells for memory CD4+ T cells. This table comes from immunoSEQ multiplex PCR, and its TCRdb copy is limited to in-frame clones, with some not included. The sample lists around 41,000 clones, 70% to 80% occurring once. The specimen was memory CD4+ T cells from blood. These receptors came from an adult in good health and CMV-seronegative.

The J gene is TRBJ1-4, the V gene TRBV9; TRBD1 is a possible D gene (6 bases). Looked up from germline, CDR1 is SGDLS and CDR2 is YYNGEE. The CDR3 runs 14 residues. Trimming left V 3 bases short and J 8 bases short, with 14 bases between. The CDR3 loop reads CASSAGATVEKLFF. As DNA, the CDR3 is TGTGCCAGCAGCGCAGGGGCCACTGTCGAAAAACTGTTTTTT.

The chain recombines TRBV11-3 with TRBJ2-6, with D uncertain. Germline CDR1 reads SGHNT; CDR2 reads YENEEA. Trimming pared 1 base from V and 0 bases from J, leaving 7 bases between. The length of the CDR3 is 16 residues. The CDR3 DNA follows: TGTGCCAGCAGCTTAGGGGTTGACTCTGGGGCCAACGTCCTGACTTTC. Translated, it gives CASSLGVDSGANVLTF.

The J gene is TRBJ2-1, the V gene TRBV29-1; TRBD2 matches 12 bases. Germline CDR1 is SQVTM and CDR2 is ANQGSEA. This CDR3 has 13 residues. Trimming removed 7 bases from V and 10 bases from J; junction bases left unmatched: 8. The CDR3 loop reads CSDRLAGVEEQFF. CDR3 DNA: TGCAGCGATCGACTAGCGGGGGTGGAGGAGCAGTTCTTC.

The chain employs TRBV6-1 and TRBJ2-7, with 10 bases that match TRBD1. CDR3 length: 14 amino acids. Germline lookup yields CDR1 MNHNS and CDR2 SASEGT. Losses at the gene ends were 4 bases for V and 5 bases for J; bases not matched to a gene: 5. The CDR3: CASSGQGALDEQYF. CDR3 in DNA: TGTGCCAGCAGTGGACAGGGGGCGCTGGACGAGCAGTACTTC.

The CDR3 loop is CAHRRTSTDTQYF. CDR3 nucleotide sequence: TGTGCCCACCGTAGGACTAGCACAGATACGCAGTATTTT. The V and J genes are TRBV30 and TRBJ2-3; D is perhaps TRBD2 (5 bases). Germline assignment: CDR1 GTSNPN and CDR2 SVGIG (reference sequence). Trimming removed 8 bases at V and 0 bases at J, with 12 bases between. The CDR3 totals 13 residues.

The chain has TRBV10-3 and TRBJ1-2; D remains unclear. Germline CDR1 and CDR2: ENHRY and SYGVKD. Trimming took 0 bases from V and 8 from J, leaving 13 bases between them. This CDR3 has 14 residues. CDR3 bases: TGTGCCATCAGTGAGTCCCGAGGCAACGAGGGCTACACCTTC. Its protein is CAISESRGNEGYTF.

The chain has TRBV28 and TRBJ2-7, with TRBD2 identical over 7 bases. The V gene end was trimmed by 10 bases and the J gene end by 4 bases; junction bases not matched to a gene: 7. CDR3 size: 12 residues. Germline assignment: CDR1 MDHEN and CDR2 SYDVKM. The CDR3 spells CATIREGYEQYF. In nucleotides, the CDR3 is TGTGCCACTATCAGGGAGGGGTACGAGCAGTACTTC. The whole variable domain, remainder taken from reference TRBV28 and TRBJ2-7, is DVKVTQSSRYLVKRTGEKVFLECVQDMDHENMFWYRQDPGLGLRLIYFSYDVKMKEKGDIPEGYSVSREKKERFSLILESASTNQTSMYLCATIREGYEQYFGPGTRLTVT.

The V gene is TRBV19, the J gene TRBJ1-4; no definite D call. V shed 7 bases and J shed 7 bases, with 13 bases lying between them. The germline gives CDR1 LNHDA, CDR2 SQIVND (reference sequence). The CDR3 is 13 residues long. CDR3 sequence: CASNQYQSEKLFF. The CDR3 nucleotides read TGTGCCAGTAATCAGTATCAAAGTGAAAAACTGTTTTTT.